This is a list of T cell receptor beta chains from one sample in a study of shared clonotypes between healthy human individuals. The assay was immunoSEQ multiplex PCR, and TCRdb's table has in-frame clones only and misses some. This table has about 2.1 million clones, just over 90% appearing once. Source material: naive CD8+ T cells from PBMCs. The receptors come from a man between 18 and 35 years old in good health. Some clones in this sample may be carry-over from other donors' samples. Both conserved end residues are part of each CDR3. Each record gives: CDR3 protein, CDR3 DNA, J gene, clone size, V gene, D gene. The D gene is left open where the match is weak. Where a row states a size, it is once, few, many or the class of an expanded clone; other rows omit it.

CASRGLWNQPQHF	TGTGCCAGTAGGGGACTATGGAATCAGCCCCAGCATTTT	TRBJ1-5	few	TRBV19	.
CAWDLGYTF	TGTGCCTGGGACCTGGGCTACACCTTC	TRBJ1-2	.	TRBV30	.
CASSSRDRGWETQYF	TGTGCCAGCAGCTCCCGGGACAGGGGATGGGAGACCCAGTACTTC	TRBJ2-5	.	TRBV14	TRBD1
CASSQDLWVRELFF	TGCGCCAGCAGCCAAGATCTTTGGGTCAGGGAGCTGTTTTTT	TRBJ2-2	once	TRBV4-1	.
CASRNPFGDRIRGYTF	TGTGCCAGCAGAAACCCCTTCGGGGACAGGATTCGTGGCTACACCTTC	TRBJ1-2	.	TRBV28	TRBD1
CSVEVHPGYGYTF	TGCAGCGTTGAAGTCCATCCGGGATATGGCTACACCTTC	TRBJ1-2	.	TRBV29-1	.
CASSPNSRQGGTDTQYF	TGTGCCAGCAGTCCAAATTCCCGACAGGGTGGCACAGATACGCAGTATTTT	TRBJ2-3	.	TRBV28	TRBD1
CSTGRGQREDTQYF	TGCAGCACAGGAAGGGGACAGAGAGAAGATACGCAGTATTTT	TRBJ2-3	.	TRBV29-1	TRBD1
CASSQGTHNEQFF	TGTGCCAGCAGTCAGGGGACCCACAATGAGCAGTTCTTC	TRBJ2-1	.	TRBV6-6	.
CASTLVGLDNEQFF	TGTGCCAGCACTCTTGTAGGGCTGGACAATGAGCAGTTCTTC	TRBJ2-1	.	TRBV28	.
CASSQQGGGYNEQFF	TGTGCCAGCAGCCAGCAGGGAGGGGGATACAATGAGCAGTTCTTC	TRBJ2-1	.	TRBV27	.
CASTYQGAVGNTIYF	TGTGCCAGCACCTATCAGGGGGCGGTGGGAAACACCATATATTTT	TRBJ1-3	.	TRBV28	TRBD1
CASRLKGEREKLFF	TGTGCCAGCAGACTCAAGGGGGAGCGGGAAAAACTGTTTTTT	TRBJ1-4	.	TRBV2	.
CASSPRLAANEQFF	TGTGCCAGCAGTCCCCGACTAGCGGCAAATGAGCAGTTCTTC	TRBJ2-1	.	TRBV28	TRBD2
CASSLVAEDYGYTF	TGCGCCAGCAGCTTGGTGGCAGAGGACTATGGCTACACCTTC	TRBJ1-2	.	TRBV5-1	.
CASSFQGGYGYTF	TGTGCCAGCAGCTTCCAGGGTGGCTATGGCTACACCTTC	TRBJ1-2	.	TRBV5-4	.
CASSAGGTDEQYF	TGTGCCAGCAGCGCCGGAGGGACCGACGAGCAGTACTTC	TRBJ2-7	.	TRBV9	.
CASSLTGPPGNTIYF	TGTGCCAGCAGCTTAACGGGCCCTCCTGGAAACACCATATATTTT	TRBJ1-3	.	TRBV7-2	.
CASRSPPREQYF	TGTGCCAGCAGATCCCCACCCCGGGAGCAGTACTTC	TRBJ2-7	.	TRBV28	.
CASSQETSGRMTGELFF	TGTGCCAGCAGCCAAGAAACTAGCGGGAGGATGACCGGGGAGCTGTTTTTT	TRBJ2-2	.	TRBV14	TRBD2
CASSVKSGNTGELFF	TGTGCCAGCAGCGTTAAGTCGGGGAACACCGGGGAGCTGTTTTTT	TRBJ2-2	.	TRBV9	.
CASRPRDSSYEQYF	TGTGCCAGTCGGCCCAGGGACAGCTCCTACGAGCAGTACTTC	TRBJ2-7	.	TRBV28	TRBD1
CAWSGTSGLLSYEQYF	TGTGCCTGGAGTGGGACTAGCGGGCTACTTTCCTACGAGCAGTACTTC	TRBJ2-7	.	TRBV30	TRBD2
CASSPDAVGYGYTF	TGTGCCAGCAGCCCCGACGCAGTCGGCTATGGCTACACCTTC	TRBJ1-2	.	TRBV7-9	.
CASSPGFNEQYF	TGTGCCAGCAGCCCAGGCTTTAACGAGCAGTACTTC	TRBJ2-7	.	TRBV7-9	.
CASSPTGGLYEQYF	TGTGCCAGTAGCCCGACAGGGGGCTTATACGAGCAGTACTTC	TRBJ2-7	.	TRBV19	TRBD1
CASSLGREMNTEAFF	TGTGCCAGCAGCTTAGGACGGGAGATGAACACTGAAGCTTTCTTT	TRBJ1-1	.	TRBV7-6	.